This T cell receptor (beta chain) was recorded in a study of T cell responses to AZD1222 COVID-19 vaccine. The CDR3 runs 12 residues. Germline V lookup: CDR1 WSHSY, CDR2 SAAADI. The V end was cut by 6 bases, the J end by 5 bases, with 10 bases between. Using immunoSEQ multiplex PCR, the repertoire was profiled, and TCRdb retains in-frame clones only, with some absent. The sample consists of about 70,000 clones, 88% of them appearing once. The sequencing here drew on peripheral blood, taken on day 0 of MenACWY control vaccination. The sequence was obtained from an adult in good health. The J gene is TRBJ1-1, the V gene TRBV10-2; D unclear. The chain's CDR3 is CASSHRETEAFF. DNA for the CDR3: TGCGCCAGCAGCCACCGTGAGACTGAAGCTTTCTTT.